The clone carrying this T cell receptor (beta chain) has more than one count but fewer than ten. CDR3 length: 16 residues. CDR1 SGHNT and CDR2 YYREEE come from the germline V gene (reference sequence). With 4 bases clipped from V and 4 bases from J, the junction kept 7 bases outside the gene matches. The sample comes from a study of blood T cell repertoires in COVID-19. Some clones are missing from TCRdb's copy, which holds only in-frame ones; the method was immunoSEQ multiplex PCR. The profile covers tens of thousands of clones, with approximately 86% appearing a single time and 5.5% to 7% taken by the ten largest.

The rearrangement links TRBV5-4 to TRBJ2-6; 8 nucleotides line up with TRBD1. The receptor was derived from a man between 45 and 60 years old with active COVID-19. Sequencing was done on a sample of peripheral blood. CDR3 nucleotides: TGTGCCAGCAGCGTCTACAGGGGGAACGGGGCCAACGTCCTGACTTTC. It yields the protein CASSVYRGNGANVLTF.